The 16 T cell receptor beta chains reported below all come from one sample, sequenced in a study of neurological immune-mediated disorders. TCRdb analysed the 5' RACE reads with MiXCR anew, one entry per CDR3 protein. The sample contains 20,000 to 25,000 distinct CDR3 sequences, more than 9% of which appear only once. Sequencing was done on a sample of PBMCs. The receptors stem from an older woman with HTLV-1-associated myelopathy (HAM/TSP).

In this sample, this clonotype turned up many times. This chain's CDR3 is CSARGTVNYGYTF. The CDR3 DNA follows: TGCAGTGCTAGGGGCACGGTGAACTATGGCTACACCTTC. This chain joins TRBV20-1 and TRBJ1-2; D gene uncertain. Germline V gives CDR1 DFQATT, CDR2 SNEGSKA (reference sequence). The CDR3 covers 13 residues. The V and J ends lost 3 bases and 2 bases respectively, with 10 bases between them.

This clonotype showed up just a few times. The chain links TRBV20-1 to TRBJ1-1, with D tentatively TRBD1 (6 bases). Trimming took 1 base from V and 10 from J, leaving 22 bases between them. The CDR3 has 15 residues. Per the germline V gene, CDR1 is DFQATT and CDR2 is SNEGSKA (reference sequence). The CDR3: CSARGDQGPQGAAFF. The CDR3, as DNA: TGCAGTGCTAGAGGGGATCAGGGGCCCCAAGGGGCAGCTTTCTTT.

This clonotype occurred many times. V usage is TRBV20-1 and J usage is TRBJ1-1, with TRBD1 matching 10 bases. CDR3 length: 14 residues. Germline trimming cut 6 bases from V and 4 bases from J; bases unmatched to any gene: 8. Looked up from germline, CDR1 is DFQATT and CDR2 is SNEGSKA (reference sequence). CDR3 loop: CSAPDDRGRTEAFF. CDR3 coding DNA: TGCAGTGCCCCCGACGACAGGGGGCGCACTGAAGCTTTCTTT.

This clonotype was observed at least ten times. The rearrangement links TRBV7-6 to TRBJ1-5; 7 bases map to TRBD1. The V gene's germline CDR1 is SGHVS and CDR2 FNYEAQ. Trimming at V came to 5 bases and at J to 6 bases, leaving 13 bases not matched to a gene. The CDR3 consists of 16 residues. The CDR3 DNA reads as TGTGCCAGCAGCGCCATCTACAGGGGTTGGAGTCAGCCCCAGCATTTT. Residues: CASSAIYRGWSQPQHF.

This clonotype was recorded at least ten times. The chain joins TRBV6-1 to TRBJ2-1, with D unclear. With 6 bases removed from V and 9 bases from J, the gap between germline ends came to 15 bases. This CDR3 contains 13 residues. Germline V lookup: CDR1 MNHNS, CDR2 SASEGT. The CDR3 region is CASSSSGALEQFF. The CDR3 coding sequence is TGTGCCAGCAGCTCCTCTGGCGCGCTTGAGCAGTTCTTC.

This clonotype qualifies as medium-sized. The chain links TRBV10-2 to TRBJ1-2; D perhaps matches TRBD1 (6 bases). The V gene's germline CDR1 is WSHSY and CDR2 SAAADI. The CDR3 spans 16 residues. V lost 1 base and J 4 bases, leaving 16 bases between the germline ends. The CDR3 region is CASSELQGPGGYGYTF. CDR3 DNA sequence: TGCGCCAGCAGTGAGTTACAGGGTCCTGGTGGCTATGGCTACACCTTC.

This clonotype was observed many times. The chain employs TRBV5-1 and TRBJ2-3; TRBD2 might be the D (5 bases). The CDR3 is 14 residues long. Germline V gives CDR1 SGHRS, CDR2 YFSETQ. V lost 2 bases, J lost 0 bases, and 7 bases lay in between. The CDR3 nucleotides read TGCGCCAGCAGCTTTGGCGGGAGCACAGATACGCAGTATTTT. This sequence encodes CASSFGGSTDTQYF.

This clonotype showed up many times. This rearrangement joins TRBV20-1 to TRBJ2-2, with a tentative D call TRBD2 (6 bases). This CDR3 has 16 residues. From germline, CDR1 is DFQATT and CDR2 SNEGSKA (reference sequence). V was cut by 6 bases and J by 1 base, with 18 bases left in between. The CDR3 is CSAAGSLFGNTGELFF. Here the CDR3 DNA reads TGCAGTGCGGCCGGGAGCCTCTTTGGGAACACCGGGGAGCTGTTTTTT.

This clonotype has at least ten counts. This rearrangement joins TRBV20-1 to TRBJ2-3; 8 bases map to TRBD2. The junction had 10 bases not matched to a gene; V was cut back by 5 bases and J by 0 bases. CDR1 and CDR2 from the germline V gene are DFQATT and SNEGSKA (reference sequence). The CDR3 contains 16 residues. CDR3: CSAPSRRGASTDTQYF. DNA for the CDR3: TGCAGTGCTCCAAGTAGGCGGGGGGCTAGCACAGATACGCAGTATTTT.

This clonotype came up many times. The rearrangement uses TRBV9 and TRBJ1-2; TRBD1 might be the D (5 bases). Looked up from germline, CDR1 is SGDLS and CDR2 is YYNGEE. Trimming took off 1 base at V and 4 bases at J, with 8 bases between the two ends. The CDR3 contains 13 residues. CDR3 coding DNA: TGTGCCAGCAGCGTATCACAGGCCTATGGCTACACCTTC. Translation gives CASSVSQAYGYTF. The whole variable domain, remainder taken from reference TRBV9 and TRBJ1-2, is DSGVTQTPKHLITATGQRVTLRCSPRSGDLSVYWYQQSLDQGLQFLIQYYNGEERAKGNILERFSAQQFPDLHSELNLSSLELGDSALYFCASSVSQAYGYTFGSGTRLTVV.

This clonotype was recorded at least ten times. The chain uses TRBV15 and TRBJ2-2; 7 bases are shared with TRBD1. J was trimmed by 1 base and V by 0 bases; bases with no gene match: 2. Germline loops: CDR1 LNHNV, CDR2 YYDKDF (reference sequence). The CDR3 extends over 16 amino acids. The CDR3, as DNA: TGTGCCACCAGCAGAGAGTACAGGGGGAACACCGGGGAGCTGTTTTTT. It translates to CATSREYRGNTGELFF.

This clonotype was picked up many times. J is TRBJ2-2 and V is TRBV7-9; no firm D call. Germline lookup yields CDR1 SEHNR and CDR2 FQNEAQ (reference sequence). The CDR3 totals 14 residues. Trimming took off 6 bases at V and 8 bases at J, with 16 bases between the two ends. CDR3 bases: TGTGCCAGCAGTCCAGCGACCCCTAGGGGGGAGCTGTTTTTT. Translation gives CASSPATPRGELFF.

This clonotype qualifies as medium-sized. The CDR3 loop reads CSAREPGNYEQYF. DNA of the CDR3: TGCAGTGCTAGAGAGCCAGGGAACTACGAGCAGTACTTC. This chain connects TRBV20-1 to TRBJ2-7, with a tentative D call TRBD1 (5 bases). There are 13 residues in the CDR3. Trimming left V 0 bases short and J 3 bases short, with 9 bases between. CDR1 DFQATT and CDR2 SNEGSKA come from the germline V gene (reference sequence).

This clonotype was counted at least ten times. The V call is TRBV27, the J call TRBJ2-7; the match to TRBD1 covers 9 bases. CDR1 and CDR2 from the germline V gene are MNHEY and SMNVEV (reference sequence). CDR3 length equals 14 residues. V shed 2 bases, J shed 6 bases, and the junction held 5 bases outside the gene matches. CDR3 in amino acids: CASSLVDRGSEQYF. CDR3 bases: TGTGCCAGCAGTTTAGTGGACAGGGGAAGCGAGCAGTACTTC.

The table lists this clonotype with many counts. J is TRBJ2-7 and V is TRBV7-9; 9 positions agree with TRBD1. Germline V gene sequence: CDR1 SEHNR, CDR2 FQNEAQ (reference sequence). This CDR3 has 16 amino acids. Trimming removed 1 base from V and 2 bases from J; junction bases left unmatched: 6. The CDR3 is CASSLVGTGSAYEQYF. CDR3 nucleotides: TGTGCCAGCAGCTTAGTAGGGACAGGGAGTGCCTACGAGCAGTACTTC.

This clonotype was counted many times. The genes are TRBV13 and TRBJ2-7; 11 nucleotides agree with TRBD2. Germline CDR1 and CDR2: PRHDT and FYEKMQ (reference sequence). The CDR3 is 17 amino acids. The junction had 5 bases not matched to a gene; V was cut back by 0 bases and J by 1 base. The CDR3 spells CASSLGPSGGSSYEQYF. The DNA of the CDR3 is TGTGCCAGCAGCTTAGGGCCTAGCGGGGGGTCATCCTACGAGCAGTACTTC.